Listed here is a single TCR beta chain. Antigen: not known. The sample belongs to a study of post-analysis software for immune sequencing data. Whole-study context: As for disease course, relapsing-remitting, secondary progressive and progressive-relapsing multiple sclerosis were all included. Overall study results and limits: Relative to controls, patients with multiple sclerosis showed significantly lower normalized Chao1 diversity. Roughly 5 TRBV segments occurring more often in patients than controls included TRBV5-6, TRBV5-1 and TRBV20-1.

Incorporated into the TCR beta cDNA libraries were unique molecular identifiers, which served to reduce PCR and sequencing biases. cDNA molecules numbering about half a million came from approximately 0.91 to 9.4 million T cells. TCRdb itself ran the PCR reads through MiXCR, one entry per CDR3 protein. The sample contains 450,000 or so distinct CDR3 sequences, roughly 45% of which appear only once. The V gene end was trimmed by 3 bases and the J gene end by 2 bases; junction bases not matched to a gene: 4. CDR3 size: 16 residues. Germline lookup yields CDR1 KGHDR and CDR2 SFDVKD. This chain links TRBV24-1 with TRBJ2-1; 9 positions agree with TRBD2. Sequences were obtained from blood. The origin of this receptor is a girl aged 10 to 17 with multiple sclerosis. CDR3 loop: CATSDNSGSAYNEQFF. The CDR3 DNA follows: TGTGCCACCAGTGATAATAGCGGGAGTGCCTACAATGAGCAGTTCTTC.